The rows below give T cell receptor beta chains drawn from one sample of a study of cytomegalovirus exposure and HLA in healthy donors. Here immunoSEQ multiplex PCR was the method, and the copy in TCRdb shows in-frame clones only, minus some. The sample holds 31,000 or so clones. Sequencing was carried out using PBMCs. The receptors here all came from a female donor in good health and CMV-seronegative. The CDR3 runs from the conserved cysteine through the conserved F or W. The order of the fields is V gene, J gene, D gene, CDR3 protein, CDR3 DNA. D genes are given only for firm matches.

TRBV6-5	TRBJ1-5	.	CASSPTIVNQPQHF	TGTGCCAGCAGCCCTACCATCGTCAATCAGCCCCAGCATTTT
TRBV15	TRBJ2-7	TRBD2	CATSRDRGGEQYF	TGTGCCACCAGCAGAGATCGGGGGGGCGAGCAGTACTTC
TRBV10-3	TRBJ1-2	.	CAISGDYSYGYTF	TGTGCCATCAGTGGGGACTATTCCTATGGCTACACCTTC
TRBV6-6	TRBJ1-1	TRBD1	CASRPGQGNTEAFF	TGTGCCAGCAGACCCGGACAGGGAAACACTGAAGCTTTCTTT
TRBV18	TRBJ1-3	.	CASSTGSSGNTIYF	TGTGCCAGCTCAACAGGGAGTTCTGGAAACACCATATATTTT
TRBV6-5	TRBJ1-1	.	CASSYTTANTEAFF	TGTGCCAGCAGTTACACGACAGCGAACACTGAAGCTTTCTTT
TRBV5-1	TRBJ2-3	TRBD2	CASSLATSGVDTQYF	TGCGCCAGCAGCTTGGCCACTAGCGGTGTCGATACGCAGTATTTT
TRBV9	TRBJ2-7	TRBD1	CASSTRTGSHYEQYF	TGTGCCAGCAGCACCCGGACAGGGTCCCACTACGAGCAGTACTTC
TRBV19	TRBJ1-1	TRBD1	CASSSDRGRNTEAFF	TGTGCCAGTAGTTCCGACAGGGGCCGTAACACTGAAGCTTTCTTT
TRBV5-4	TRBJ2-2	.	CASSPSGRGATNTGELFF	TGTGCCAGCAGCCCATCGGGGCGCGGGGCTACGAACACCGGGGAGCTGTTTTTT
TRBV9	TRBJ1-3	.	CASSVGGGSGNTIYF	TGTGCCAGCAGCGTAGGGGGAGGGTCTGGAAACACCATATATTTT
TRBV4-1	TRBJ2-7	TRBD1	CASSLSSDRATYEQYF	TGCGCCAGCAGCCTCAGCTCGGACAGGGCGACCTACGAGCAGTACTTC
TRBV7-2	TRBJ1-3	TRBD1	CATVVVDRAANTIYF	TGTGCCACGGTGGTTGTCGACAGGGCGGCGAACACCATATATTTT
TRBV6-6	TRBJ2-2	.	CASSRTAMTGELFF	TGTGCCAGCAGTAGGACAGCCATGACCGGGGAGCTGTTTTTT
TRBV13	TRBJ1-6	.	CASSPPPRGMVNSPLHF	TGTGCCAGCAGCCCGCCACCCCGGGGGATGGTTAATTCACCCCTCCACTTT
TRBV6-5	TRBJ2-7	.	CASSVVATYEQYF	TGTGCCAGCAGTGTTGTTGCTACCTACGAGCAGTACTTC
TRBV6-5	TRBJ2-1	TRBD1	CASSSWTGYNEQFF	TGTGCCAGCAGTTCCTGGACAGGTTACAATGAGCAGTTCTTC
TRBV18	TRBJ2-7	.	CASSPSGVEQYF	TGTGCCAGCTCACCATCGGGAGTCGAGCAGTACTTC
TRBV30	TRBJ2-3	TRBD2	CAWSKGLEGVTQYF	TGTGCCTGGAGTAAAGGACTAGAAGGGGTTACGCAGTATTTT
TRBV10-2	TRBJ1-1	.	CASSRGWGEAFF	TGCGCCAGCAGCCGGGGGTGGGGTGAAGCTTTCTTT
TRBV7-8	TRBJ2-5	.	CASSQGLANQETQYF	TGTGCCAGCAGCCAAGGGCTAGCCAACCAAGAGACCCAGTACTTC
TRBV7-2	TRBJ2-7	TRBD1	CASSLGQFYEQYF	TGTGCCAGCAGCTTGGGACAGTTTTACGAGCAGTACTTC
TRBV7-3	TRBJ1-3	TRBD1	CASSRGDRPGNTIYF	TGTGCCAGCAGCAGGGGGGACAGGCCTGGAAACACCATATATTTT